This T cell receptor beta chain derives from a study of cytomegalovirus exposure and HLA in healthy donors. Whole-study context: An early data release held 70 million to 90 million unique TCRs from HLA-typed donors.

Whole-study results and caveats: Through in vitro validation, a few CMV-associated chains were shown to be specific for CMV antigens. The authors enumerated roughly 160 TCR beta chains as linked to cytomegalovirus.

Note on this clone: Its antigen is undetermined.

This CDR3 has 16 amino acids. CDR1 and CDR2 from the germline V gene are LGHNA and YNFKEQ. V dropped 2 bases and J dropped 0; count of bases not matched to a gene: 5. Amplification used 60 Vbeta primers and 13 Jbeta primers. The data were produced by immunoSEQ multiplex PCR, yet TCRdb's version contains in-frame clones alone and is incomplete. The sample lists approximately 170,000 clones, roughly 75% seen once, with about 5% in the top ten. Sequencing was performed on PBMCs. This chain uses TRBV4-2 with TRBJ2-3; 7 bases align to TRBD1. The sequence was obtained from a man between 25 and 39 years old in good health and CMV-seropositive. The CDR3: CASSQRGPTSTDTQYF. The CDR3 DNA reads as TGTGCCAGCAGCCAAAGGGGGCCAACAAGCACAGATACGCAGTATTTT.